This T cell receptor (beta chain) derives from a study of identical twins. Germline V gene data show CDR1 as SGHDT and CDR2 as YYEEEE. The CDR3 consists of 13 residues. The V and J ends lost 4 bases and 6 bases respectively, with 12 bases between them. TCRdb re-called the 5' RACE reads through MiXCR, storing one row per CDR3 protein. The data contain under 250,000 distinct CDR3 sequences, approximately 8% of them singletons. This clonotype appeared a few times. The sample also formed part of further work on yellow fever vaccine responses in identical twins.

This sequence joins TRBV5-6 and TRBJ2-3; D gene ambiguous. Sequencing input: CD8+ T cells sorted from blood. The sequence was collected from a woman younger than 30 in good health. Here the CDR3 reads CASSPWSTDTQYF. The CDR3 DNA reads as TGTGCCAGCAGCCCCTGGAGTACTGATACGCAGTATTTT.